This T cell receptor (beta chain) was sequenced for a study of response to subunit inactivated influenza vaccine. The study's findings and limits: There was a suggestion from the authors that each seasonal influenza vaccination recruits few new T cells.

This clonotype was observed a few times. Its antigen is unidentified. In TCRdb, the RT-PCR reads were re-called with MiXCR into one record per CDR3 protein. In the table there are about 300,000 distinct CDR3 sequences, over 20% of which are singletons. V lost 7 bases and J lost 3, with 12 bases in between. Per germline, CDR1 SNHLY and CDR2 FYNNEI. This CDR3 is built from 13 residues. Sequenced here: PBMCs from blood, sampled about 19 months after vaccination. The chain joins TRBV2 to TRBJ1-1; D not certain. The TCR originated in a man aged 45 to 75 who received an inactivated influenza vaccine. CDR3 residues: CASKRSFDTEAFF. The CDR3 DNA is TGTGCCAGCAAAAGGAGTTTCGACACTGAAGCTTTCTTT.